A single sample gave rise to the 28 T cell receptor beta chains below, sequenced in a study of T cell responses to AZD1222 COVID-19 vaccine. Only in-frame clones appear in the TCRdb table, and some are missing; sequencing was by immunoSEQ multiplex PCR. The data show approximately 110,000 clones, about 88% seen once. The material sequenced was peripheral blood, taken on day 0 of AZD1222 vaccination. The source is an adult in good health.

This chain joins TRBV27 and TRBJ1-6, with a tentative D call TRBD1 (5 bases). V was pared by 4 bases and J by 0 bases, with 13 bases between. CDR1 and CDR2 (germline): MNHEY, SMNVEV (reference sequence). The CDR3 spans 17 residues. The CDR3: CASSWTSLSSYNSPLHF. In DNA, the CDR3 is TGTGCCAGCAGTTGGACATCGTTGAGCTCCTATAATTCACCCCTCCACTTT.

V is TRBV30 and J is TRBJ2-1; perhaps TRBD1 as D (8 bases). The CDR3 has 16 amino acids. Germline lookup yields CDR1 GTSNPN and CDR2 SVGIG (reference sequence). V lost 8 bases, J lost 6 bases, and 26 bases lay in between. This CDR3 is CAGTQIGQGGPNEQFF. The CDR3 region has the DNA TGTGCCGGAACCCAGATCGGACAGGGAGGGCCCAATGAGCAGTTCTTC.

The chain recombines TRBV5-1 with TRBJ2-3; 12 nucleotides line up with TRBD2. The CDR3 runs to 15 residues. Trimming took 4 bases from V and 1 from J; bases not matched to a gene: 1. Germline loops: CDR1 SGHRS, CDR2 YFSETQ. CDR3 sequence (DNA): TGCGCCAGCAGCCGGACTAGCGGGGGCACAGATACGCAGTATTTT. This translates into CASSRTSGGTDTQYF.

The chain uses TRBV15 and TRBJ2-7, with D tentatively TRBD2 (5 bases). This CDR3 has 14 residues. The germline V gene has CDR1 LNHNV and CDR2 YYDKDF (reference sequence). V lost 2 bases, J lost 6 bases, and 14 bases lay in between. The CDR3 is CATSRPPGGTEQYF. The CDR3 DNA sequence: TGTGCCACCAGCAGACCACCTGGAGGAACCGAGCAGTACTTC.

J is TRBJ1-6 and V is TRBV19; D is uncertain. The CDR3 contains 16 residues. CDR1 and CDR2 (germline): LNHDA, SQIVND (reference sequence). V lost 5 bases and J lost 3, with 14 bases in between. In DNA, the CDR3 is TGTGCCAGTAGTGGAGTGGAGGCGGGCTATAATTCACCCCTCCACTTT. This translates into CASSGVEAGYNSPLHF.

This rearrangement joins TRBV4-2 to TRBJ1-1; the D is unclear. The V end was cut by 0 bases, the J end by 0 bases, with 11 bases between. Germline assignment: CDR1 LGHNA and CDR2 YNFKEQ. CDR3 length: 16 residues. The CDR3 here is CASSQDPAGLNTEAFF. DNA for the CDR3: TGTGCCAGCAGCCAAGATCCAGCGGGGTTGAACACTGAAGCTTTCTTT.

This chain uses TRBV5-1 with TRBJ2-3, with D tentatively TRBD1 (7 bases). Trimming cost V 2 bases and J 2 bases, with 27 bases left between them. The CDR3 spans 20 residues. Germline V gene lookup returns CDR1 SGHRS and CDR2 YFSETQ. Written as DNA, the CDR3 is TGCGCCAGCAGCTTCACGGGACAGAGCCCTGGAGGGTTGATCACAGATACGCAGTATTTT. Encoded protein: CASSFTGQSPGGLITDTQYF.

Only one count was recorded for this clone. The CDR3 reads CASSNYRGYEQYV. The CDR3 coding sequence is TGTGCCAGCTCAAACTACAGGGGATACGAGCAGTACGTC. The chain couples TRBV18 to TRBJ2-7, with TRBD1 matching over 7 bases. J gave up 4 bases and V 5 bases, and 5 bases lay outside the gene matches. Germline V CDR1 and CDR2: KGHSH, LQKENI. This CDR3 region has 13 residues.

The CDR3 loop reads CASRPGNTEAFF. The CDR3 DNA reads TGCGCCAGCAGGCCGGGGAACACTGAAGCTTTCTTT. The V gene is TRBV5-1, the J gene TRBJ1-1; unclear D gene. Deletions cut 5 bases from V and 1 base from J, with 6 bases between. The CDR3 is made up of 12 amino acids. The germline gives CDR1 SGHRS, CDR2 YFSETQ.

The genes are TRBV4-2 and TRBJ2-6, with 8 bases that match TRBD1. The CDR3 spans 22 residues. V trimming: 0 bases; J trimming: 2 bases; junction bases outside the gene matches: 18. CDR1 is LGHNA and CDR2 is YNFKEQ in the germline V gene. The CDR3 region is CASSQEAGAGGLLQAGANVLTF. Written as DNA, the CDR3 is TGTGCCAGCAGCCAAGAAGCTGGGGCAGGGGGCCTCCTGCAAGCTGGGGCCAACGTCCTGACTTTC.

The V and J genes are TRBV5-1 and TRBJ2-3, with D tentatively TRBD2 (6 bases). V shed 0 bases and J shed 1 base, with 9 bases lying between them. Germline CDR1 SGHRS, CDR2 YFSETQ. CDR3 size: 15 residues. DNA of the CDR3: TGCGCCAGCAGCTTGGGGGCTAGCGGCACAGATACGCAGTATTTT. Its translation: CASSLGASGTDTQYF.

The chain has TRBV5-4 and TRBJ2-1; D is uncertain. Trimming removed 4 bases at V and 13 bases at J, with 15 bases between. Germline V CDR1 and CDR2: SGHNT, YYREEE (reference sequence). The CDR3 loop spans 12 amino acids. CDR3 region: CASSLMNSVQFF. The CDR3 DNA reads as TGTGCCAGCAGCCTAATGAACTCAGTTCAGTTCTTC.

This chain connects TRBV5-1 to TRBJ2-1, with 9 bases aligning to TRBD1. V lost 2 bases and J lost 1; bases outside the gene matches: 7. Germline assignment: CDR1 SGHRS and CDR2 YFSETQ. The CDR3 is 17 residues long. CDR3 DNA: TGCGCCAGCAGCTTTTTAACAGGGGGCGGGTCCTACAATGAGCAGTTCTTC. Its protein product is CASSFLTGGGSYNEQFF.

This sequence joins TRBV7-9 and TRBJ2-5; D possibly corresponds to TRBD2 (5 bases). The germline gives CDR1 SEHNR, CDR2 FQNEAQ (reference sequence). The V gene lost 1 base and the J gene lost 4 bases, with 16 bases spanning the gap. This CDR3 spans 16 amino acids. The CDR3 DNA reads TGTGCCAGCAGCTTAGGAGGCTCCCCCGGGGTAGAGACCCAGTACTTC. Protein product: CASSLGGSPGVETQYF.

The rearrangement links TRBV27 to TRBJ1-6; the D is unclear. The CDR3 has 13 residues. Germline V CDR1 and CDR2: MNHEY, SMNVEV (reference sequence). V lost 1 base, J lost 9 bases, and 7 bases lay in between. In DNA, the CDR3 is TGTGCCAGCAGTTTATTAAGGGTTTCACCCCTCCACTTT. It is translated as CASSLLRVSPLHF.

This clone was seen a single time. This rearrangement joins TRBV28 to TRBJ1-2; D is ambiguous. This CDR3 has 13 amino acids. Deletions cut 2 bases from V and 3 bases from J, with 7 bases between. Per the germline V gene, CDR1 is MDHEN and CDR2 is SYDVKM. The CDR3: CASSLVEHYGYTF. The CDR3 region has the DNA TGTGCCAGCAGTTTAGTCGAACACTATGGCTACACCTTC.

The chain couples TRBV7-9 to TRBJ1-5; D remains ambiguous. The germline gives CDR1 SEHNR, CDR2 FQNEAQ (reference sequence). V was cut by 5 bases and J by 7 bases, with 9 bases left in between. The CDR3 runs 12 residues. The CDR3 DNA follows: TGTGCCAGCAGCGATGGTGGGCAGCCCCAGCATTTT. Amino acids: CASSDGGQPQHF.

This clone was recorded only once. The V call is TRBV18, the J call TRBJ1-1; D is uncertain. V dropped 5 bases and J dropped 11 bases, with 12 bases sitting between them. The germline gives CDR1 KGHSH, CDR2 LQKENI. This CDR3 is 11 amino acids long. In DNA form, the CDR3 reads TGTGCCAGCTCAGAGACGGAGGCGGCTTTCTTT. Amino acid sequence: CASSETEAAFF.

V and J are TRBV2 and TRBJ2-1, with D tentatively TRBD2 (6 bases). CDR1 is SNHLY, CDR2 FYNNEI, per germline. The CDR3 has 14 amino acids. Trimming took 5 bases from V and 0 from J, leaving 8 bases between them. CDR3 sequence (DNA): TGTGCCAGCAGTCGGGACTTCTCCTACAATGAGCAGTTCTTC. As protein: CASSRDFSYNEQFF.

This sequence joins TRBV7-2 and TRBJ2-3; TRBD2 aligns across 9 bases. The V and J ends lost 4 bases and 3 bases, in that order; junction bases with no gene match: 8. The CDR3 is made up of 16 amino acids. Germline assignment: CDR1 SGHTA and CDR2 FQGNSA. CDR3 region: CASSSISGGGTDTQYF. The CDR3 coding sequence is TGTGCCAGCAGCTCGATTAGCGGGGGAGGAACAGATACGCAGTATTTT.

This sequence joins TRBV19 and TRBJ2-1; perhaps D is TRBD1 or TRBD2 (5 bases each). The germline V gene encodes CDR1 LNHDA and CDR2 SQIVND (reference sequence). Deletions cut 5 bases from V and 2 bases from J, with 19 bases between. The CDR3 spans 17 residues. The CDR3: CASSLASGKGAYNEQFF. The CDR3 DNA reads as TGTGCCAGTAGTCTAGCCTCAGGGAAAGGAGCCTACAATGAGCAGTTCTTC.

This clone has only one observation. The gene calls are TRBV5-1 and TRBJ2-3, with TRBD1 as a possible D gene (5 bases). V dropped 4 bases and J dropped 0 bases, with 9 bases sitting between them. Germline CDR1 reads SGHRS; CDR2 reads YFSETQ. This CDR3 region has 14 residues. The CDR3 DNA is TGCGCCAGCAGCGGACACCTTAGCACAGATACGCAGTATTTT. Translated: CASSGHLSTDTQYF.

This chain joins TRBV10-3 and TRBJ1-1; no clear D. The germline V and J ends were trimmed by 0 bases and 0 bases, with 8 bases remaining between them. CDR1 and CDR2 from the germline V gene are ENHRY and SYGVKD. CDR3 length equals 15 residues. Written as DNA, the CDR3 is TGTGCCATCAGTGAGTCGAGGCAGCTGAACACTGAAGCTTTCTTT. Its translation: CAISESRQLNTEAFF.

The DNA of the CDR3 is TGTGCCAGCAGTTTAACTAAAGCCACAGATACGCAGTATTTT. Protein sequence: CASSLTKATDTQYF. The chain joins TRBV27 to TRBJ2-3, with D hard to call. The CDR3 covers 14 residues. V was clipped by 2 bases and J by 2 bases, with 8 bases between them. The germline gives CDR1 MNHEY, CDR2 SMNVEV (reference sequence).

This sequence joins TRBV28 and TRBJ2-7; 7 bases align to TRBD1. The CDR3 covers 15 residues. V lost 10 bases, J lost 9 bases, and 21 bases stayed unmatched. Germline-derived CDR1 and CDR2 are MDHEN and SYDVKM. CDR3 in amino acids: CATSGSRDSPRVQYF. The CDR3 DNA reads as TGTGCCACCTCTGGCTCCCGGGACAGCCCCCGTGTGCAGTACTTC.

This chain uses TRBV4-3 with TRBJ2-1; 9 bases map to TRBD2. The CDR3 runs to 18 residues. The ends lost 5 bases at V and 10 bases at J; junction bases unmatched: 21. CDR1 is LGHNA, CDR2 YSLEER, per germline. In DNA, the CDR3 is TGCGCCAGCAGCGCCGCACCGGCCGGGGGCGGGGGGGCCCGAGAGCAGTTCTTC. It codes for CASSAAPAGGGGAREQFF.

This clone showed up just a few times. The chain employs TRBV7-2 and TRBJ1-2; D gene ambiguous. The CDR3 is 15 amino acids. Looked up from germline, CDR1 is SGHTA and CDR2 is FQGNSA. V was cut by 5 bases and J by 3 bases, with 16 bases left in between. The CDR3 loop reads CASSASGLGYYGYTF. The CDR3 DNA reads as TGTGCCAGCAGCGCAAGCGGGCTGGGGTACTATGGCTACACCTTC.

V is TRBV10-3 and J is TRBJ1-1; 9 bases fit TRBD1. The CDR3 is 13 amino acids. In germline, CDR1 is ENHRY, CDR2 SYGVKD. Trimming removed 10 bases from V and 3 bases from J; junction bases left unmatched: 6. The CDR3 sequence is CATNRDRDTEAFF. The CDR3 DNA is TGTGCCACCAACCGGGACAGGGACACTGAAGCTTTCTTT.